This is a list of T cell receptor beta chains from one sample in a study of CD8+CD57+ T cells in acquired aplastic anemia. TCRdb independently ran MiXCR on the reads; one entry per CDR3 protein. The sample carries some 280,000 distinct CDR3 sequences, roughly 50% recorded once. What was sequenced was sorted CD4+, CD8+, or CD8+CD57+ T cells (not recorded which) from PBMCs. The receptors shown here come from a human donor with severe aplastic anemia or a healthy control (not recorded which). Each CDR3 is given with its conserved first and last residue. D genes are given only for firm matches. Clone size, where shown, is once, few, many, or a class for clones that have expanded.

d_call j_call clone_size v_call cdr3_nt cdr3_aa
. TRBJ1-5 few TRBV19 TGTGCCAGTAGTGGCCCGGGGTGGAATCAGCCCCAGCATTTT CASSGPGWNQPQHF
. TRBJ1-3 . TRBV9 TGTGCCAGCAGCGTAGCTGGCCTCAAGACTGGAAACACCATATATTTT CASSVAGLKTGNTIYF
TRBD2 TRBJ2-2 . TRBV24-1 TGTGCCACCTCCATGGGGGGGAGAAACACCGGGGAGCTGTTTTTT CATSMGGRNTGELFF
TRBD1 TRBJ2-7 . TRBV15 TGTGCCACCAGCAGAGGGCCGGGACAGTCCTACGAGCAGTACTTC CATSRGPGQSYEQYF
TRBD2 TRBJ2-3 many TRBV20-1 TGCAGTGCTAGAAAGGGACTAGCGGGTAGCACAGATACGCAGTATTTT CSARKGLAGSTDTQYF
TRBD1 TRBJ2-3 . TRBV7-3 TGTGCCAGCAGCTTAGGTGGGACAGGGAAAATAGATACGCAGTATTTT CASSLGGTGKIDTQYF
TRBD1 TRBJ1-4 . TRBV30 TGTGCCTGGAGAACTGCAGGGGGAGAAAAACTGTTTTTT CAWRTAGGEKLFF
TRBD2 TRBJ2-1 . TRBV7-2 TGTGCCAGCAGCTCCTTCGGGGGGAACTCCTACAATGAGCAGTTCTTC CASSSFGGNSYNEQFF
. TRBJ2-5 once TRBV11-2 TGTGCCAGCAGCTTATCAGGGGAAGTGACGAAGACCCAGTACTTC CASSLSGEVTKTQYF
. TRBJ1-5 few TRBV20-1 TGCAGTGCTAGTCAGGTGGGGGAACAGCCCCAGCATTTT CSASQVGEQPQHF
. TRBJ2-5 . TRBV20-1 TGCAGTGTCCCAAGGACAGAAGAGACCCAGTACTTC CSVPRTEETQYF
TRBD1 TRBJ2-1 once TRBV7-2 TGTGCCAGCAGGTTACAGGGGGCGCAAGGCGGGGACAATGAGCAGTTCTTC CASRLQGAQGGDNEQFF
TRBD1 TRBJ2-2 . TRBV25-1 TGTGCCAGCAGTCCCCCACCCAAGATGACAGGGGTCACCGGGGAGCTGTTTTTT CASSPPPKMTGVTGELFF
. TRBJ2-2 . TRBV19 TGTGCCAGTAGTAGCGGGATGAACACCGGGGAGCTGTTTTTT CASSSGMNTGELFF
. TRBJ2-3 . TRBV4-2 TGTGCCAGCAGCCGAACTCCCACAGATACGCAGTATTTT CASSRTPTDTQYF
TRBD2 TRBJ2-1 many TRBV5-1 TGCGCCAGCAGCTTGGGACTAGCGGGGGCAAAATACAATGAGCAGTTCTTC CASSLGLAGAKYNEQFF
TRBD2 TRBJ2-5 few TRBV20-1 TGCAGTGCTAGAGATATAAGCGGGAGTGGGAAGACCCAGTACTTC CSARDISGSGKTQYF
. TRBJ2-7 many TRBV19 TGTGCCAGTAGGTCGAGTAGGGGAACCTTTGACGAGCAGTACTTC CASRSSRGTFDEQYF
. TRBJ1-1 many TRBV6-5 TGTGCCAGCAGTTACTCACCGACAGGGAACACTGAAGCTTTCTTT CASSYSPTGNTEAFF
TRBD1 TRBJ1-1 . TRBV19 TGTGCCAGTAGCATAGCCGGGACAGGGATAACTGAGGCTTTCTTT CASSIAGTGITEAFF
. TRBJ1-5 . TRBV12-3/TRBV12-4 TGTGCCAGCAGTTCTATCGTACAGGGTGCTGGAGGGCAGCCCCAGCATTTT CASSSIVQGAGGQPQHF
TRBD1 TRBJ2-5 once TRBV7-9 TGTGCCAGCAGCACCCGCTCCGGACAGGGGGACGAGACCCAGTACTTC CASSTRSGQGDETQYF
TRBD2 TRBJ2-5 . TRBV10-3 TGTGCCATCAGGACTAGCGGGGGGGCCCGTGAGACCCAGTACTTC CAIRTSGGARETQYF
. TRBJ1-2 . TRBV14 TGTGCCAGCAGCCCCAATATGTTATCCTACACCTTC CASSPNMLSYTF
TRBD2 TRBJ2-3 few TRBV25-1 TGTGCCAGCAGTATAACCTCTATAGCGGGGGGACGCACAGATACGCAGTATTTT CASSITSIAGGRTDTQYF
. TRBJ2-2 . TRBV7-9 TGTGCCAGCAGCGTCGGACTGGAGAACACCGGGGAGCTGTTTTTT CASSVGLENTGELFF
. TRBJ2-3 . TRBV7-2 TGTGCCAGCAGCTTAGAGGTGGCGACAGATACGCAGTATTTT CASSLEVATDTQYF
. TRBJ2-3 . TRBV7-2 TGTGCCAGCAGCTTGGAACCAAGCACAGATACGCAGTATTTT CASSLEPSTDTQYF
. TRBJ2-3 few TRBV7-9 TGTGCCAGCAGCAAAATAGTTTCCACAGGTTTAGATACGCAGTATTTT CASSKIVSTGLDTQYF